These T cell receptor beta chains were read from a single sample in a study of blood T cell repertoires in COVID-19. Profiled with immunoSEQ multiplex PCR; TCRdb holds only in-frame clones, not every one. The sample records 260,000 or so clones, around four fifths being singletons. Sequencing used peripheral blood. The source of these receptors is a man older than 75 with acute or convalescent COVID-19. The CDR3 runs from the conserved cysteine through the conserved F or W. The D gene is left open where the match is weak. The size field is filled for only some rows; it gives once, few, many or a size class.

v_gene: TRBV29-1; d_gene: TRBD1; j_gene: TRBJ2-7; abundance: once; CDR3nt: TGCAGCGTAGGACAGGGGGTGCCCTACGAGCAGTACTTC; CDR3aa: CSVGQGVPYEQYF
v_gene: TRBV5-4; d_gene: TRBD2; j_gene: TRBJ2-3; abundance: -; CDR3nt: TGTGCCAGCCAGACTAGAGCGGGGGCCAGGGCTTCTAGCACAGATACGCAGTATTTT; CDR3aa: CASQTRAGARASSTDTQYF
v_gene: TRBV21-1; d_gene: -; j_gene: TRBJ1-2; abundance: -; CDR3nt: TGTGCCAGCAGCCCTCCCCTTAGGTGGGCCCTACCTTATGGCTACACCTTC; CDR3aa: CASSPPLRWALPYGYTF
v_gene: TRBV24-1; d_gene: TRBD2; j_gene: TRBJ2-1; abundance: -; CDR3nt: TGTGCCACCAGTGACCGGACTAGCGGGACTGGCAATGAGCAGTTCTTC; CDR3aa: CATSDRTSGTGNEQFF
v_gene: TRBV2; d_gene: -; j_gene: TRBJ1-5; abundance: -; CDR3nt: TGTGCCAGCAGTGAATTCTCCGGTAGTCAGCCCCAGCATTTT; CDR3aa: CASSEFSGSQPQHF
v_gene: TRBV5-1; d_gene: TRBD1; j_gene: TRBJ2-5; abundance: -; CDR3nt: TGCGCCAGCAGCTTGGCAGGACAGGGCGGACAAGAGACCCAGTACTTC; CDR3aa: CASSLAGQGGQETQYF
v_gene: TRBV5-4; d_gene: TRBD2; j_gene: TRBJ2-3; abundance: -; CDR3nt: TGTGCCAGCAGCAGCGGGACTAGCGGGCGGACAGATACGCAGTATTTT; CDR3aa: CASSSGTSGRTDTQYF
v_gene: TRBV7-9; d_gene: -; j_gene: TRBJ1-1; abundance: once; CDR3nt: TGTGCCAGCAGCTTGGGGGGGCATAACACTGAAGCTTTCTTT; CDR3aa: CASSLGGHNTEAFF
v_gene: TRBV6-1; d_gene: TRBD1; j_gene: TRBJ1-6; abundance: -; CDR3nt: TGTGCCAGCAGTGACAGGGGGGCTTCACCCCTCCACTTT; CDR3aa: CASSDRGASPLHF
v_gene: TRBV5-5; d_gene: TRBD1; j_gene: TRBJ1-1; abundance: -; CDR3nt: TGTGCCAGCAGGACGACAGGGTTGGAGTCGAACACTGAAGCTTTCTTT; CDR3aa: CASRTTGLESNTEAFF
v_gene: TRBV5-6; d_gene: TRBD1; j_gene: TRBJ2-6; abundance: -; CDR3nt: TGTGCCAGCAGTCCGAGGGGGCCTGGGGCCAACGTCCTGACTTTC; CDR3aa: CASSPRGPGANVLTF
v_gene: TRBV28; d_gene: -; j_gene: TRBJ2-7; abundance: -; CDR3nt: TGTGCCAGCAGGAATAGCGGACCTGCCTACGAGCAGTACTTC; CDR3aa: CASRNSGPAYEQYF
v_gene: TRBV7-9; d_gene: -; j_gene: TRBJ1-2; abundance: -; CDR3nt: TGTGCCAGCAGCTTACTCTCCAACTATGGCTACACCTTC; CDR3aa: CASSLLSNYGYTF
v_gene: TRBV11-3; d_gene: -; j_gene: TRBJ2-3; abundance: -; CDR3nt: TGTGCCAGCAGCTTATCCGGGTACACAGATACGCAGTATTTT; CDR3aa: CASSLSGYTDTQYF
v_gene: TRBV28; d_gene: TRBD1; j_gene: TRBJ1-2; abundance: once; CDR3nt: TGTGCCAGCAGTTACAGCCCCGGGACAGGGAATGGCTACACCTTC; CDR3aa: CASSYSPGTGNGYTF
v_gene: TRBV19; d_gene: -; j_gene: TRBJ1-6; abundance: -; CDR3nt: TGTGCCAGTAGTACCAGTTCAGCGCGGTCACCCCTCCACTTT; CDR3aa: CASSTSSARSPLHF
v_gene: TRBV5-1; d_gene: TRBD2; j_gene: TRBJ2-3; abundance: -; CDR3nt: TGCGCCAGCAGCCTAGCGGGGCCTAGCACAGATACGCAGTATTTT; CDR3aa: CASSLAGPSTDTQYF
v_gene: TRBV5-4; d_gene: -; j_gene: TRBJ2-1; abundance: -; CDR3nt: TGTGCCAGCAGCCCGAGGGGGTCCCAGAATGAGCAGTTCTTC; CDR3aa: CASSPRGSQNEQFF
v_gene: TRBV5-4; d_gene: -; j_gene: TRBJ2-1; abundance: -; CDR3nt: TGTGCCAGCAGCCCTTTACCAACTAGGAGCTACAATGAGCAGTTCTTC; CDR3aa: CASSPLPTRSYNEQFF
v_gene: TRBV6-5; d_gene: -; j_gene: TRBJ1-3; abundance: once; CDR3nt: TGTGCCAGCAGTTACTCACACCTCTCTGGAAACACCATATATTTT; CDR3aa: CASSYSHLSGNTIYF
v_gene: TRBV13; d_gene: TRBD2; j_gene: TRBJ2-2; abundance: -; CDR3nt: TGTGCCAGCAGCTCCCTAGCACTAGCGGGAGCGCACACCGGGGAGCTGTTTTTT; CDR3aa: CASSSLALAGAHTGELFF
v_gene: TRBV6-5; d_gene: TRBD2; j_gene: TRBJ2-5; abundance: -; CDR3nt: TGTGCCAGCAGTTCCAGGACTAGCGGGAGCCAAGAGACCCAGTACTTC; CDR3aa: CASSSRTSGSQETQYF
v_gene: TRBV19; d_gene: -; j_gene: TRBJ2-2; abundance: -; CDR3nt: TGTGCCAGTAGTAAAACAGGGCCCCAGGGGACCGGGGAGCTGTTTTTT; CDR3aa: CASSKTGPQGTGELFF
v_gene: TRBV6-2/TRBV6-3; d_gene: TRBD1; j_gene: TRBJ1-1; abundance: many; CDR3nt: TGTGCCAGCAGTTGGGGACAGGGGGGCGCTGAAGCTTTCTTT; CDR3aa: CASSWGQGGAEAFF
v_gene: TRBV29-1; d_gene: -; j_gene: TRBJ1-1; abundance: -; CDR3nt: TGCAGCGTTGGTAGAGCCCCAGGGGACACTGAAGCTTTCTTT; CDR3aa: CSVGRAPGDTEAFF
v_gene: TRBV5-6; d_gene: TRBD1; j_gene: TRBJ1-1; abundance: few; CDR3nt: TGTGCCAGCAGCTCCTCGACAGGGAGGATGAACACTGAAGCTTTCTTT; CDR3aa: CASSSSTGRMNTEAFF
v_gene: TRBV4-1; d_gene: TRBD1; j_gene: TRBJ2-7; abundance: -; CDR3nt: TGCGCCAGCAGCCAAGAGATCCGGGGGACAGGATACGAGCAGTACTTC; CDR3aa: CASSQEIRGTGYEQYF
v_gene: TRBV12-3/TRBV12-4; d_gene: -; j_gene: TRBJ1-2; abundance: -; CDR3nt: TGTGCCAGCAGTTTCAGGGTGGGGTATGGCTACACCTTC; CDR3aa: CASSFRVGYGYTF
v_gene: TRBV5-1; d_gene: TRBD2; j_gene: TRBJ2-7; abundance: -; CDR3nt: TGCGCCAGCAGCTCGGGGAGCGGGGTTGGGGAGCAGTACTTC; CDR3aa: CASSSGSGVGEQYF
v_gene: TRBV5-1; d_gene: TRBD1; j_gene: TRBJ2-7; abundance: -; CDR3nt: TGCGCCAGCAGCGATGGGACAGGGGGGTACGAGCAGTACTTC; CDR3aa: CASSDGTGGYEQYF
v_gene: TRBV11-3; d_gene: -; j_gene: TRBJ2-2; abundance: -; CDR3nt: TGTGCCAGCAGCGTAGATCAGGTGACCGGGGAGCTGTTTTTT; CDR3aa: CASSVDQVTGELFF
v_gene: TRBV9; d_gene: TRBD1; j_gene: TRBJ2-3; abundance: once; CDR3nt: TGTGCCAGCAGCGTAACAGGGGGCGATTGGGATACGCAGTATTTT; CDR3aa: CASSVTGGDWDTQYF
v_gene: TRBV29-1; d_gene: TRBD2; j_gene: TRBJ2-7; abundance: -; CDR3nt: TGCAGCGTTGATCGCGGGGGCGAGCAGTACTTC; CDR3aa: CSVDRGGEQYF
v_gene: TRBV5-4; d_gene: -; j_gene: TRBJ2-1; abundance: -; CDR3nt: TGTGCCAGCAGCCAAAAGGGACTGAAGACTGAGCAGTTCTTC; CDR3aa: CASSQKGLKTEQFF
v_gene: TRBV6-1; d_gene: -; j_gene: TRBJ1-5; abundance: -; CDR3nt: TGTGCCAGCAGTGACCAACAGGATAGCAATCAGCCCCAGCATTTT; CDR3aa: CASSDQQDSNQPQHF
v_gene: TRBV6-5; d_gene: TRBD1; j_gene: TRBJ2-6; abundance: few; CDR3nt: TGTGCCAGCAGCGGGACAGGGTCTGGGGCCAACGTCCTGACTTTC; CDR3aa: CASSGTGSGANVLTF
v_gene: TRBV18; d_gene: TRBD1; j_gene: TRBJ1-1; abundance: once; CDR3nt: TGTGCCAGCTCACCAGAGACAGGGGGCGCAGGGACTGAAGCTTTCTTT; CDR3aa: CASSPETGGAGTEAFF
v_gene: TRBV5-3; d_gene: -; j_gene: TRBJ1-1; abundance: -; CDR3nt: TGTGCCAGAAGCCCCCAGGGTACTGAAGCTTTCTTT; CDR3aa: CARSPQGTEAFF
v_gene: TRBV4-1; d_gene: -; j_gene: TRBJ1-3; abundance: -; CDR3nt: TGCGCCAGCAGCCAAGATGTGCTAACCTCTGGAAACACCATATATTTT; CDR3aa: CASSQDVLTSGNTIYF
v_gene: TRBV20-1; d_gene: -; j_gene: TRBJ2-3; abundance: -; CDR3nt: TGCAGTGCTAGTCTGACGGGGGGCTCCGCTAGCACAGATACGCAGTATTTT; CDR3aa: CSASLTGGSASTDTQYF
v_gene: TRBV5-4; d_gene: TRBD1; j_gene: TRBJ2-5; abundance: -; CDR3nt: TGTGCCAGCAGCAGAAAAAAACAGGGGGAGACCCAGTACTTC; CDR3aa: CASSRKKQGETQYF
v_gene: TRBV11-3; d_gene: -; j_gene: TRBJ2-5; abundance: -; CDR3nt: TGTGCCAGCAGCCCCCGCGGCAGCGGATACACACAAGAGACCCAGTACTTC; CDR3aa: CASSPRGSGYTQETQYF
v_gene: TRBV6-5; d_gene: TRBD1; j_gene: TRBJ1-1; abundance: -; CDR3nt: TGTGCCAGCAGTTATCGGACAGGGGGCTACGGCACTGAAGCTTTCTTT; CDR3aa: CASSYRTGGYGTEAFF
v_gene: TRBV27; d_gene: TRBD2; j_gene: TRBJ2-1; abundance: -; CDR3nt: TGTGCCAGCAGAAAAGGGAGGACTAGCGGGCCTTACAATGAGCAGTTCTTC; CDR3aa: CASRKGRTSGPYNEQFF
v_gene: TRBV7-8; d_gene: TRBD2; j_gene: TRBJ2-1; abundance: few; CDR3nt: TGTGCCAGCAGCTTAGGTGGACTAGCGGGAGGTGAGGAGCAGTTCTTC; CDR3aa: CASSLGGLAGGEEQFF
v_gene: TRBV29-1; d_gene: TRBD1; j_gene: TRBJ2-1; abundance: -; CDR3nt: TGCAGCGTTGAAATTTGGGACAGCCACTACAATGAGCAGTTCTTC; CDR3aa: CSVEIWDSHYNEQFF
v_gene: TRBV5-6; d_gene: TRBD2; j_gene: TRBJ2-5; abundance: -; CDR3nt: TGTGCCAGCAGGCGGGAGGCAGAGACCCAGTACTTC; CDR3aa: CASRREAETQYF
v_gene: TRBV25-1; d_gene: TRBD2; j_gene: TRBJ2-1; abundance: -; CDR3nt: TGTGCCAGTCGACTAGCGGGAGTTCCCGAGCAGTTCTTC; CDR3aa: CASRLAGVPEQFF
v_gene: TRBV28; d_gene: -; j_gene: TRBJ2-1; abundance: -; CDR3nt: TGTGCCAGCAGTGCACCTCTAGGGGATTACAATGAGCAGTTCTTC; CDR3aa: CASSAPLGDYNEQFF
v_gene: TRBV27; d_gene: -; j_gene: TRBJ2-6; abundance: -; CDR3nt: TGTGCCAGCAGTTTCCGGGTCTACTCCACCTCTGGGGCCAACGTCCTGACTTTC; CDR3aa: CASSFRVYSTSGANVLTF
v_gene: TRBV4-1; d_gene: TRBD2; j_gene: TRBJ2-5; abundance: few; CDR3nt: TGCGCCAGCAGCCCCGGCATAGGACTAGCGGGAGAAGAGACCCAGTACTTC; CDR3aa: CASSPGIGLAGEETQYF